The 25 T cell receptor beta chains reported below all come from one sample, sequenced in a study of T-cell reconstitution after alpha-beta-depleted transplantation in children. A library of TCRbeta sequences, prepared with unique molecular identifiers, was generated. MiXCR was run by TCRdb on the PCR reads, yielding one entry per CDR3 protein. The sample yields hundreds of thousands of distinct CDR3 sequences, 10% to 15% seen once. The source material was PBMCs, mostly from graft donor cells, sampled 360 days after TCRalphabeta/CD19-depleted stem cell transplant. These receptors all stem from a male patient between 10 and 17 years old who had a stem cell transplant for acute myeloid leukemia, so the T cells may come from the graft donor.

This clonotype was seen only a few times. Written as DNA, the CDR3 is TGTGCCAGCAGTTTACCCCTCGGACTTTGGGGGGGGAACGAGCAGTACTTC. This sequence encodes CASSLPLGLWGGNEQYF. This rearrangement joins TRBV28 to TRBJ2-7, with 7 bases that match TRBD2. Germline loops: CDR1 MDHEN, CDR2 SYDVKM. CDR3 size: 17 residues. The ends lost 2 bases at V and 5 bases at J; junction bases unmatched: 15.

V is TRBV29-1 and J is TRBJ2-1; maybe TRBD1 (5 bases). Germline V CDR1 and CDR2: SQVTM, ANQGSEA. The CDR3 is made up of 12 amino acids. Deletions cut 6 bases from V and 5 bases from J, with 11 bases between. The CDR3, as DNA: TGCAGCGTAGGTCAGGGTAACAATGAGCAGTTCTTC. Translation gives CSVGQGNNEQFF.

This rearrangement joins TRBV7-3 to TRBJ2-7; D unresolved. Trimming stripped 1 base from V and 0 bases from J, with 13 bases between. Germline V lookup: CDR1 SGHTA, CDR2 FQGTGA. CDR3 size: 16 residues. The CDR3 DNA sequence: TGTGCCAGCAGCTTAATCCCCGCTATCCACTCCTACGAGCAGTACTTC. This encodes CASSLIPAIHSYEQYF.

This clonotype was seen more than once but under ten times. The DNA of the CDR3 is TGCGCCAGCAGCCAGCCCAGACTAGAGGAAACCTACGAGCAGTACTTC. Protein product: CASSQPRLEETYEQYF. The chain employs TRBV4-3 and TRBJ2-7, with D maybe TRBD2 (6 bases). This CDR3 region has 16 residues. Germline V CDR1 and CDR2: LGHNA, YSLEER. Trimming stripped 3 bases from V and 2 bases from J, with 17 bases between.

This chain connects TRBV29-1 to TRBJ2-3; 10 nucleotides match TRBD2. The CDR3 has 15 amino acids. Germline lookup yields CDR1 SQVTM and CDR2 ANQGSEA. The ends lost 6 bases at V and 0 bases at J; junction bases unmatched: 6. The CDR3 loop is CSVRTSGTSTDTQYF. As DNA, the CDR3 is TGCAGCGTGCGGACTAGCGGAACTAGCACAGATACGCAGTATTTT.

This clonotype was recorded many times. The chain joins TRBV2 to TRBJ2-5; TRBD2 matches 12 bases. CDR1 is SNHLY, CDR2 FYNNEI, per germline. There are 16 residues in the CDR3. Losses at the gene ends were 0 bases for V and 8 bases for J; bases not matched to a gene: 7. The DNA for the CDR3 is TGTGCCAGCAGTGAAGCGACTAGCGGGAGTAGTCGAACCCAGTACTTC. As protein: CASSEATSGSSRTQYF.

In its sample, this clonotype was seen many times. CDR3 region: CASSPGVFGNTIYF. In DNA, the CDR3 is TGTGCCAGCAGCCCCGGGGTATTTGGAAACACCATATATTTT. J is TRBJ1-3 and V is TRBV9; D gene ambiguous. The germline V gene encodes CDR1 SGDLS and CDR2 YYNGEE. The V end was cut by 4 bases, the J end by 3 bases, with 11 bases between. This CDR3 is 14 amino acids long.

This clonotype was seen at least ten times. The chain employs TRBV4-3 and TRBJ1-1, with D possibly matching TRBD1 (5 bases). Looked up from germline, CDR1 is LGHNA and CDR2 is YSLEER. CDR3 size: 15 residues. V gave up 0 bases and J gave up 4 bases, with 12 bases separating them. The DNA for the CDR3 is TGCGCCAGCAGCCAAGACAGGGTAGACAGCACTGAAGCTTTCTTT. Protein: CASSQDRVDSTEAFF.

V is TRBV5-1 and J is TRBJ2-1; D may be TRBD1 or TRBD2 (5 bases each). The CDR3 runs to 15 residues. Trimming took off 6 bases at V and 2 bases at J, with 15 bases between the two ends. The germline V gene has CDR1 SGHRS and CDR2 YFSETQ. The CDR3 sequence: CASIEGAGPYNEQFF. DNA for the CDR3: TGCGCCAGCATAGAGGGAGCAGGGCCCTACAATGAGCAGTTCTTC.

This clonotype was detected a few times. The V gene is TRBV20-1, the J gene TRBJ1-3, with D perhaps matching TRBD1 (5 bases). Germline lookup yields CDR1 DFQATT and CDR2 SNEGSKA (reference sequence). The CDR3 runs to 14 residues. Trimming took 5 bases from V and 4 from J, leaving 15 bases between them. This CDR3 is CSASGTAGGNTIYF. In nucleotides, the CDR3 is TGCAGTGCTTCCGGGACGGCAGGCGGAAACACCATATATTTT.

In its sample, this clonotype was seen a few times. This chain joins TRBV20-1 and TRBJ2-2, with a tentative D call TRBD2 (5 bases). The germline V gene has CDR1 DFQATT and CDR2 SNEGSKA (reference sequence). The CDR3 runs 17 residues. Between the trimmed V and J ends, which lost 1 base and 0 bases, there was a span of 15 bases. As DNA, the CDR3 is TGCAGTGCTAGAGTAGCGTTAACGTTCGCGAACACCGGGGAGCTGTTTTTT. It yields the protein CSARVALTFANTGELFF.

This clonotype turned up a few times. This rearrangement joins TRBV20-1 to TRBJ2-7, with 11 nucleotides matching TRBD2. The CDR3 has 14 amino acids. The trim removed 3 bases at V and 4 bases at J, leaving 5 bases unmatched. The germline V gene encodes CDR1 DFQATT and CDR2 SNEGSKA (reference sequence). CDR3 DNA sequence: TGCAGTGCTAGTTGGGCTAGCGGGAGGTACGAGCAGTACTTC. Its translation: CSASWASGRYEQYF.

V usage is TRBV27 and J usage is TRBJ2-7, with 12 bases lining up with TRBD1. This CDR3 contains 20 residues. The V gene's germline CDR1 is MNHEY and CDR2 SMNVEV (reference sequence). Unmatched junction bases numbered 20, after V lost 6 bases and J lost 2 bases. The CDR3: CASSEHLGQGALGRAYEQYF. The CDR3 coding sequence is TGTGCCAGCAGCGAACATTTGGGACAGGGGGCGCTCGGGAGGGCCTACGAGCAGTACTTC.

This clonotype was recorded many times. The chain recombines TRBV25-1 with TRBJ2-1; 7 positions agree with TRBD2. Losses at the gene ends were 6 bases for V and 0 bases for J; bases not matched to a gene: 14. This CDR3 is built from 18 residues. Germline V CDR1 and CDR2: MGHDK, SYGVNS. In DNA, the CDR3 is TGTGCCAGCAGCCCCCCTCTATCCGGGAGGACCTCCTACAATGAGCAGTTCTTC. This gives the protein CASSPPLSGRTSYNEQFF.

This chain links TRBV11-3 with TRBJ2-2; D is uncertain. There are 15 residues in the CDR3. The V gene's germline CDR1 is SGHNT and CDR2 YENEEA. The V and J ends lost 5 bases and 4 bases respectively, with 14 bases between them. As DNA, the CDR3 is TGTGCCAGCAGCCGTCCGACGGGTCCCACCGGGGAGCTGTTTTTT. Amino acid sequence: CASSRPTGPTGELFF.

The chain links TRBV7-3 to TRBJ2-1; possible D gene TRBD2, 5 bases. Between the trimmed V and J ends, which lost 2 bases and 8 bases, there was a span of 13 bases. In germline, CDR1 is SGHTA, CDR2 FQGTGA. The CDR3 sequence is 14 residues long. In DNA form, the CDR3 reads TGTGCCAGCAGCTTATTTAGCGACCGACATGAGCAGTTCTTC. Protein sequence: CASSLFSDRHEQFF. Variable domain in full (rest from reference TRBV7-3 and TRBJ2-1): GAGVSQTPSNKVTEKGKYVELRCDPISGHTALYWYRQSLGQGPEFLIYFQGTGAADDSGLPNDRFFAVRPEGSVSTLKIQRTERGDSAVYLCASSLFSDRHEQFFGPGTRLTVL.

This clonotype occurred many times. The chain recombines TRBV29-1 with TRBJ2-1; TRBD2 matches 8 bases. This CDR3 has 16 amino acids. CDR1 is SQVTM, CDR2 ANQGSEA, per germline. V dropped 7 bases and J dropped 8; count of bases not matched to a gene: 19. The CDR3 protein is CSAKAIAGGLFDEQFF. The CDR3 bases are TGCAGCGCAAAGGCCATCGCGGGAGGTTTGTTCGATGAGCAGTTCTTC.

In this sample, this clonotype turned up many times. The chain combines TRBV28 with TRBJ2-7, with a tentative D call TRBD1 (6 bases). Trimming shortened V by 8 bases and J by 1 base, and 15 bases separated the two germline ends. This CDR3 is built from 14 residues. Germline V gene data show CDR1 as MDHEN and CDR2 as SYDVKM. The CDR3 reads CASPSGQGSYEQYF. CDR3 in DNA: TGTGCCAGCCCCTCCGGGCAGGGGTCCTACGAGCAGTACTTC.

This clonotype was observed many times. The chain employs TRBV28 and TRBJ2-1; 15 bases agree with TRBD2. CDR1 and CDR2 (germline): MDHEN, SYDVKM. This CDR3 is built from 15 residues. V lost 5 bases to trimming and J lost 10 bases; unmatched junction nucleotides: 6. The CDR3 loop is CASSLGLAGGREQFF. The CDR3 region has the DNA TGTGCCAGCAGTCTAGGACTAGCGGGAGGGAGGGAGCAGTTCTTC. The full variable domain, rest sourced from reference TRBV28 and TRBJ2-1, is DVKVTQSSRYLVKRTGEKVFLECVQDMDHENMFWYRQDPGLGLRLIYFSYDVKMKEKGDIPEGYSVSREKKERFSLILESASTNQTSMYLCASSLGLAGGREQFFGPGTRLTVL.

There are many counts of this clonotype. This chain connects TRBV28 to TRBJ2-3, with 10 bases lining up with TRBD2. After removal of 2 bases from V and 10 bases from J, the junction contained 9 bases not matched to a gene. Germline V CDR1 and CDR2: MDHEN, SYDVKM. CDR3 length: 15 amino acids. CDR3 nucleotides: TGTGCCAGCAGTTTACCCGTCGGACTAGCGGTAGCGCAGTATTTT. Amino acid sequence: CASSLPVGLAVAQYF.

This clonotype occurred a few times. Here the CDR3 DNA reads TGTGCCAGCACCATTGACTTGAGTTCCTCCTACGAGCAGTACTTC. Translated: CASTIDLSSSYEQYF. The chain recombines TRBV6-1 with TRBJ2-7; D unresolved. Germline V gene data show CDR1 as MNHNS and CDR2 as SASEGT. V was trimmed by 7 bases and J by 0 bases, leaving 16 bases between them. The CDR3 totals 15 residues.

The J gene is TRBJ2-1, the V gene TRBV6-5; 10 bases line up with TRBD2. This CDR3 region has 14 residues. Germline V gene lookup returns CDR1 MNHEY and CDR2 SVGAGI. V was pared by 4 bases and J by 13 bases, with 10 bases of the junction left unmatched. CDR3 region: CASSLALSSGSQFF. The CDR3 DNA sequence: TGTGCCAGCAGTTTGGCTCTCTCTAGCGGGAGCCAGTTCTTC.

This clonotype was counted a few times. The junction does not match germline at one end; this may be a read error. The genes are TRBV20-1 and TRBJ2-7, with 8 positions matching TRBD2. The CDR3 loop spans 10 amino acids. Looked up from germline, CDR1 is DFQATT and CDR2 is SNEGSKA (reference sequence). The CDR3 DNA is TGCAGTGCTCAGGGGACTAGAAGAATTTTC. Its protein is CSAQGTRRIF.

There are a few counts of this clonotype. The J gene is TRBJ1-1, the V gene TRBV7-9; the D is unclear. The CDR3 is 12 residues long. Per the germline V gene, CDR1 is SEHNR and CDR2 is FQNEAQ (reference sequence). The germline V and J ends were trimmed by 5 bases and 2 bases, with 6 bases remaining between them. CDR3 sequence (DNA): TGTGCCAGCAGCGGACTCAACACTGAAGCTTTCTTT. This encodes CASSGLNTEAFF.

This clonotype was observed a single time. A much larger clonotype is one base distant, so this may be a read error. The chain is built from TRBV29-1 and TRBJ2-5; 9 nucleotides line up with TRBD2. V was pared by 6 bases and J by 6 bases, with 5 bases of the junction left unmatched. Germline CDR1 and CDR2: SQVTM and ANQGSEA. This CDR3 has 12 residues. CDR3 nucleotide sequence: TGCAGCGTCGCCCTAGCGGGGCAGACCCAGTACTTC. Translating gives CSVALAGQTQYF.